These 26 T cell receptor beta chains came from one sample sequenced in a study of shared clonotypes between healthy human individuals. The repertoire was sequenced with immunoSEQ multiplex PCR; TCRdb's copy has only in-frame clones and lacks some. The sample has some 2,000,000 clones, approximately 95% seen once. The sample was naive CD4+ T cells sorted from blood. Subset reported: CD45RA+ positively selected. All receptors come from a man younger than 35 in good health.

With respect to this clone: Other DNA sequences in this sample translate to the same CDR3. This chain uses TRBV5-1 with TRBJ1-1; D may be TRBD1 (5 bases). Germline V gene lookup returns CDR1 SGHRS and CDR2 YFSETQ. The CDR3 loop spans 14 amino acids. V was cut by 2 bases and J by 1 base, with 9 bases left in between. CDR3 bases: TGCGCCAGCAGCTTAGGGGACCGGAACACTGAAGCTTTCTTT. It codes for CASSLGDRNTEAFF. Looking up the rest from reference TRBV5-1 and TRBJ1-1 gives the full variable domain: KAGVTQTPRYLIKTRGQQVTLSCSPISGHRSVSWYQQTPGQGLQFLFEYFSETQRNKGNFPGRFSGRQFSNSRSEMNVSTLELGDSALYLCASSLGDRNTEAFFGQGTRLTVV.

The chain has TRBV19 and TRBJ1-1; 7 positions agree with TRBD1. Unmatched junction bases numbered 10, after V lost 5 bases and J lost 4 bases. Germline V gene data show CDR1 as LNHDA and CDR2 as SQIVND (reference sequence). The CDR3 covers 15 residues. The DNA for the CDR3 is TGTGCCAGTAGTGCCTACAGGGGCAAGGGCACTGAAGCTTTCTTT. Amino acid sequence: CASSAYRGKGTEAFF.

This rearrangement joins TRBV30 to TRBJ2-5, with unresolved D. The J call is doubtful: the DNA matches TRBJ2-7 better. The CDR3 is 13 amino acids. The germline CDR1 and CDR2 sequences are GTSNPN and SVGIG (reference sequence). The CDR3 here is CAWNPDISYEQYF. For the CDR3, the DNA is TGTGCCTGGAATCCCGATATCTCCTACGAGCAGTACTTC.

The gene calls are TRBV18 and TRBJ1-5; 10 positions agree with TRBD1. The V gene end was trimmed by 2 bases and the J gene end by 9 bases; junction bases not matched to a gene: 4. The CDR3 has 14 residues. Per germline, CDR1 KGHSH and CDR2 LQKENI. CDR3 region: CASSPGTGDRPQHF. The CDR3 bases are TGTGCCAGCTCACCAGGGACAGGGGATCGGCCCCAGCATTTT.

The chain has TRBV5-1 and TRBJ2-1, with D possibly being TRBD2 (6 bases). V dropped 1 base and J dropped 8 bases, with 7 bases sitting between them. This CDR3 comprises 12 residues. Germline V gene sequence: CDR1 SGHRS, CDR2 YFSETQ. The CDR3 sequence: CASSLWEDEQFF. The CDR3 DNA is TGCGCCAGCAGCTTGTGGGAGGATGAGCAGTTCTTC.

The CDR3: CASRRGQGLADTQYF. In nucleotides, the CDR3 is TGCGCCAGCAGGCGGGGACAGGGGTTGGCAGATACGCAGTATTTT. The rearrangement links TRBV4-1 to TRBJ2-3; 10 bases map to TRBD1. This CDR3 comprises 15 residues. J was trimmed by 4 bases and V by 6 bases; bases with no gene match: 7. CDR1 MGHRA and CDR2 YSYEKL come from the germline V gene.

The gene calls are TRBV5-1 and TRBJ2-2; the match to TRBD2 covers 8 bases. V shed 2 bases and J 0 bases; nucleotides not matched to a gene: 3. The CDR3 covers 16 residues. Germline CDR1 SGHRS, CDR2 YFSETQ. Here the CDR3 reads CASSFVLAANTGELFF. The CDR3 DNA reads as TGCGCCAGCAGCTTTGTACTAGCGGCGAACACCGGGGAGCTGTTTTTT.

CDR3 sequence (DNA): TGTGCCTCGCGGGACTCACAAGAGACCCAGTACTTC. Its translation is CASRDSQETQYF. The chain couples TRBV10-3 to TRBJ2-5, with D tentatively TRBD2 (6 bases). Germline V lookup: CDR1 ENHRY, CDR2 SYGVKD. CDR3 length equals 12 residues. Trimming shortened V by 11 bases and J by 2 bases, and 12 bases separated the two germline ends.

CDR3 DNA: TGTGCCAGCAGCTCGGCGGGGGGGCTTGACAATGAGCAGTTCTTC. As protein: CASSSAGGLDNEQFF. The chain joins TRBV7-2 to TRBJ2-1; 9 bases fit TRBD2. Trimming removed 4 bases from V and 5 bases from J; junction bases left unmatched: 6. The V gene's germline CDR1 is SGHTA and CDR2 FQGNSA. The CDR3 is 15 amino acids.

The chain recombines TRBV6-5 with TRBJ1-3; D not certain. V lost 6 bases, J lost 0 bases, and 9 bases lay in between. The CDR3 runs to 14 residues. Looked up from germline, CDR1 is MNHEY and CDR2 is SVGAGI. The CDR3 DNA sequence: TGTGCCAGCAGAGACGGATACTCTGGAAACACCATATATTTT. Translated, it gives CASRDGYSGNTIYF.

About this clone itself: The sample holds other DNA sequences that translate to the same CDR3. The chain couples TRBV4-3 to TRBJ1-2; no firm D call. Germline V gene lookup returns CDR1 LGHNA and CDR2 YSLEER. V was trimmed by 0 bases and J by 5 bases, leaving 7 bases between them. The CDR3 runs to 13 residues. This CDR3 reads CASSQDTGYGYTF. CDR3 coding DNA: TGCGCCAGCAGCCAAGATACCGGATATGGCTACACCTTC.

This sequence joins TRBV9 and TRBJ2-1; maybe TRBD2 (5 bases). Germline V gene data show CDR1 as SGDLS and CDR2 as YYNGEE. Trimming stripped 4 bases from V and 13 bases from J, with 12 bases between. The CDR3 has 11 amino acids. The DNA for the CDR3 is TGTGCCAGCAGCTTTTCCGGGATCCAGTTCTTC. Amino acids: CASSFSGIQFF.

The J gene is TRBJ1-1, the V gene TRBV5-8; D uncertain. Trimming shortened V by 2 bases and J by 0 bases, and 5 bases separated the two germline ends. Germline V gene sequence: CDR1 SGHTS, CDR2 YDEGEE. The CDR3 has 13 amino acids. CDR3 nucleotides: TGTGCCAGCAGCTTCCCGGTGAACACTGAAGCTTTCTTT. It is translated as CASSFPVNTEAFF.

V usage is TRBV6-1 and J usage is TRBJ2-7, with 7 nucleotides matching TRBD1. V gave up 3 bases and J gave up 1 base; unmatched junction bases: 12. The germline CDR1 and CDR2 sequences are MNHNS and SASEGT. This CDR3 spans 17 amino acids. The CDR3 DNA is TGTGCCAGCAGTGAGACAGGGAAAGGAGTCGGGTCCTACGAGCAGTACTTC. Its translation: CASSETGKGVGSYEQYF.

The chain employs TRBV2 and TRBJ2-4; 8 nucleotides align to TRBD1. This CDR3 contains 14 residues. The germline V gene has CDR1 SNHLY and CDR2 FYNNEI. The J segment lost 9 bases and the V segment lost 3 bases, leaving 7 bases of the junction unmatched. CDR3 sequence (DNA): TGTGCCAGCAGTGAGGGACAGGTGTACCGCATTCAGTACTTC. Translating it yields CASSEGQVYRIQYF.

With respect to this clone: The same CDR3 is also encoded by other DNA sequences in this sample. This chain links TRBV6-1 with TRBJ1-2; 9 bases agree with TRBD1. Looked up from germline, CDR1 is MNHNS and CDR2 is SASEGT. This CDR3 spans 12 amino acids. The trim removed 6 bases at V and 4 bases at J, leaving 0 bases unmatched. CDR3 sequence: CASRTGGYGYTF. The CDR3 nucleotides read TGTGCCAGCAGGACAGGGGGCTATGGCTACACCTTC.

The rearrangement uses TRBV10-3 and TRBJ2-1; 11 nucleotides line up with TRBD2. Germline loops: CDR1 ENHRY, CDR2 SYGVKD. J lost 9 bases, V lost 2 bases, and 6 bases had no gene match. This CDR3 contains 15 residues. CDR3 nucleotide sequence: TGTGCCATCAGTGAGACTAGCGGGAGTCCTGGTGAGCAGTTCTTC. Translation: CAISETSGSPGEQFF.

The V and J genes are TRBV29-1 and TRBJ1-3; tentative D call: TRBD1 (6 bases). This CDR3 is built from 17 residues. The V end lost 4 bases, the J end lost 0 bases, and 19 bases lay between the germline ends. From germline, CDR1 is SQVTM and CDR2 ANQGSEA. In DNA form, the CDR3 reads TGCAGCGTTGCGAAAAAAAAACAGGGATCCTCTGGAAACACCATATATTTT. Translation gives CSVAKKKQGSSGNTIYF.

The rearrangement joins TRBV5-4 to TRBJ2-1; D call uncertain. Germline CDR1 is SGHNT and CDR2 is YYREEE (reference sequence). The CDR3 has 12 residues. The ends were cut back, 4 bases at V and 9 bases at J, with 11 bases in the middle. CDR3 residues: CASSLTGREQFF. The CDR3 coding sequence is TGTGCCAGCAGCCTAACCGGGCGTGAGCAGTTCTTC.

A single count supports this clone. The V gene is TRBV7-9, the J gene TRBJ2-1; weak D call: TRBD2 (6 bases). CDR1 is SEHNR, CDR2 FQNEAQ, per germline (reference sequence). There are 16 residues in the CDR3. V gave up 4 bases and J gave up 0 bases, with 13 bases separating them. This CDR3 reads CASSWRDFSSYNEQFF. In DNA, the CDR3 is TGTGCCAGCAGCTGGCGGGACTTCAGCTCCTACAATGAGCAGTTCTTC.

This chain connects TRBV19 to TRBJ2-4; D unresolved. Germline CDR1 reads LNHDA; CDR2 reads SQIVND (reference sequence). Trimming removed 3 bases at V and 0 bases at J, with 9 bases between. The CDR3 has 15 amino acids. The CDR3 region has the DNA TGTGCCAGTAGTATGGCGAGTCTAGCCAAAAACATTCAGTACTTC. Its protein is CASSMASLAKNIQYF. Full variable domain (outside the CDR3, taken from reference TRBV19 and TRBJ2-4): DGGITQSPKYLFRKEGQNVTLSCEQNLNHDAMYWYRQDPGQGLRLIYYSQIVNDFQKGDIAEGYSVSREKKESFPLTVTSAQKNPTAFYLCASSMASLAKNIQYFGAGTRLSVL.

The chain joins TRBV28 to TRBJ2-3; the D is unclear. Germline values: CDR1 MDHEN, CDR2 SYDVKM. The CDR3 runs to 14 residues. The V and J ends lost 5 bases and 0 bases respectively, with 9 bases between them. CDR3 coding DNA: TGTGCCAGCAGTGAGGTGGGGAGCACAGATACGCAGTATTTT. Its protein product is CASSEVGSTDTQYF.

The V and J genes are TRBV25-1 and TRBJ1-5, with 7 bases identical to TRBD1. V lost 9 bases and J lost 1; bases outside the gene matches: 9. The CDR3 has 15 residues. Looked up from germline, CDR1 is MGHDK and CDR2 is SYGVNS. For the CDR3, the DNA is TGTGCCAGATTACGGCGGGGACAGAGCAATCAGCCCCAGCATTTT. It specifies CARLRRGQSNQPQHF.

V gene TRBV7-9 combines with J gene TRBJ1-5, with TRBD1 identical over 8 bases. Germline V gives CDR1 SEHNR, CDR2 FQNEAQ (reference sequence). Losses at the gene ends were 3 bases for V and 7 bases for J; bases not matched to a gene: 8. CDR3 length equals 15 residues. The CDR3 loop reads CASSFGQGISQPQHF. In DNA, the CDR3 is TGTGCCAGCAGCTTTGGACAGGGTATCAGCCAGCCCCAGCATTTT.

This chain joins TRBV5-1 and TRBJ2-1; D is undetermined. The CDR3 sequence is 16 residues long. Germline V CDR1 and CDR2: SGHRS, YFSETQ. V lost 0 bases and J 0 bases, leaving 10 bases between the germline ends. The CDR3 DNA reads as TGCGCCAGCAGCTTGGGGGGTAACCCCTCCTACAATGAGCAGTTCTTC. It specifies CASSLGGNPSYNEQFF.

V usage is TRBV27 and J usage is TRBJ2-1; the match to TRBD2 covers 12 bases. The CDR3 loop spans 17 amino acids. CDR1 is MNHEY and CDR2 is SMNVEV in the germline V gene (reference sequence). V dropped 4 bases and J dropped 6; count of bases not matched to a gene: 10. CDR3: CASSSETSGRMTNEQFF. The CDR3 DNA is TGTGCCAGCAGTTCAGAGACTAGCGGGAGAATGACCAATGAGCAGTTCTTC.